This T cell receptor beta chain was captured by sequencing in a study of cytomegalovirus exposure and HLA in healthy donors. The study, taken as a whole, reports: The listing of roughly 160 TCR beta chains classed them as cytomegalovirus-associated. Sequencing probably produced one cluster of sequence variants that were highly shared. The classifier, whose performance was assessed in both the original and validation cohorts, reportedly diagnosed cytomegalovirus status with high specificity and sensitivity.

Regarding this clone: Its antigen is undetermined.

The trim removed 4 bases at V and 7 bases at J, leaving 11 bases unmatched. There are 15 residues in the CDR3. CDR1 is WSHSY and CDR2 is SAAADI in the germline V gene. A multiplex PCR was run with 60 Vbeta primers and 13 Jbeta primers. Method: immunoSEQ multiplex PCR; TCRdb's copy keeps in-frame clones and lacks some. This sample yields approximately 140,000 clones, of which 75% to 85% are seen a single time; around 1.2% belongs to the top ten. This chain connects TRBV10-2 to TRBJ2-3; 7 bases agree with TRBD2. The material sequenced was PBMCs. The sequence was collected from a girl aged 2-15 years in good health and CMV-seronegative. Here the CDR3 reads CASSVYGGRSYTQYF. DNA for the CDR3: TGCGCCAGCAGTGTTTATGGCGGGAGAAGCTATACGCAGTATTTT.